This T cell receptor (beta chain) was recorded in a study of blood T cell repertoires in COVID-19. This clone was detected only a few times. Assay used: immunoSEQ multiplex PCR; TCRdb lists only in-frame clones, some missing. The sample has about 260,000 clones, around 90% seen once. This CDR3 is 12 amino acids long. Looked up from germline, CDR1 is ENHRY and CDR2 is SYGVKD. Trimming took off 8 bases at V and 5 bases at J, with 12 bases between the two ends. V usage is TRBV10-3 and J usage is TRBJ1-2, with a weak D call TRBD1 (5 bases). The sample taken for sequencing was peripheral blood. This clonotype was sampled from a middle-aged woman with acute or convalescent COVID-19. CDR3 sequence: CAIGEGAYGYTF. The CDR3 DNA reads TGTGCCATCGGGGAAGGGGCTTATGGCTACACCTTC.